A selection of T cell receptor beta chains follows, all from one sample in a study of cytomegalovirus exposure and HLA in healthy donors. TCRdb's copy holds only in-frame clones and misses some; the assay was immunoSEQ multiplex PCR. Recorded for this sample: about 200,000 clones. Material: PBMCs. The receptors stem from a man between 25 and 39 years old in good health and CMV-seronegative. CDR3s include the opening cysteine and the closing phenylalanine or tryptophan. D genes are given only for firm matches.

TRBV28	TRBJ2-2	-	TGTGCCAGCAGTTTGGTCCAGTTGGGACACGGAACGAACACCGGGGAGCTGTTTTTT	CASSLVQLGHGTNTGELFF
TRBV15	TRBJ1-1	-	TGTGCCACCAGCAGAGATGGGGCCCTGACTTTCTTT	CATSRDGALTFF
TRBV15	TRBJ2-7	-	TGTGCCACCAGCCTCAACAGGGACGAGCAGTACTTC	CATSLNRDEQYF
TRBV7-3	TRBJ1-2	-	TGTGCCAGCAGCTTAAATCCAGGGGATTATGGCTACACCTTC	CASSLNPGDYGYTF
TRBV10-1	TRBJ2-7	TRBD1	TGCGCCAGCAGTGAATCACCGGGGACAGCGATACAATACGAGCAGTACTTC	CASSESPGTAIQYEQYF
TRBV4-1	TRBJ1-5	-	TGCGCCAGCAGCCAAGATAACCGGGAGGTCAATCAGCCCCAGCATTTT	CASSQDNREVNQPQHF
TRBV7-8	TRBJ1-5	TRBD1	TGTGCCAGCAGCCTGACAGGGACCGGACAGCCCCAGCATTTT	CASSLTGTGQPQHF
TRBV4-2	TRBJ2-5	TRBD2	TGTGCCAGCAGCCAACCTTCGCTAGCGGGAGGGGAGACCCAGTACTTC	CASSQPSLAGGETQYF
TRBV27	TRBJ2-5	-	TGTGCCAGCAGTTTCAATCAAGAGACCCAGTACTTC	CASSFNQETQYF
TRBV5-1	TRBJ1-4	TRBD1	TGCGCCAGCAGCTTGGACAGGGGGGCAACTAATGAAAAACTGTTTTTT	CASSLDRGATNEKLFF
TRBV11-3	TRBJ1-1	-	TGTGCCAGCAGCTTAGAGGGGGCAGCCAACACTGAAGCTTTCTTT	CASSLEGAANTEAFF
TRBV7-3	TRBJ2-2	-	TGTGCCAGCAGCTTACGTAAAGGAGTCCCCACCGGGGAGCTGTTTTTT	CASSLRKGVPTGELFF
TRBV19	TRBJ2-5	-	TGTGCCAGTAGTCTCGGTTATCGGGTAGAGACCCAGTACTTC	CASSLGYRVETQYF
TRBV11-1	TRBJ2-1	TRBD2	TGTGCCAGCAGCTTAATGCTAGCGGGAGTAAATGAGCAGTTCTTC	CASSLMLAGVNEQFF
TRBV11-3	TRBJ1-1	-	TGTGCCAGCAGCCCAGGACTTTACGAAGCTTTCTTT	CASSPGLYEAFF
TRBV7-2	TRBJ2-7	TRBD1	TGTGCCAGCAGCCCCCAGGGGGCGCGGGAGCAGTACTTC	CASSPQGAREQYF
TRBV6-1	TRBJ1-1	TRBD1	TGTGCCAGCAGAAGGGACAGCTGGAACACTGAAGCTTTCTTT	CASRRDSWNTEAFF
TRBV6-1	TRBJ1-4	-	TGTGCCAGCAGTGAAGACAGGAGCAGGGAAAAACTGTTTTTT	CASSEDRSREKLFF
TRBV4-2	TRBJ1-5	-	TGTGCCAGCAGCCAGGTTTACAGGGATAGCAATCAGCCCCAGCATTTT	CASSQVYRDSNQPQHF
TRBV6-6	TRBJ2-1	TRBD2	TGTGCCAGCTGTGGGGGGGTTTCCTACAATGAGCAGTTCTTC	CASCGGVSYNEQFF
TRBV11-3	TRBJ1-1	-	TGTGCCAGCAGCTTTGGGGGCCTGAACACTGAAGCTTTCTTT	CASSFGGLNTEAFF
TRBV5-1	TRBJ2-3	TRBD2	TGCGCCAGCAGCCCTCTATCCGGGAGGGACACAGATACGCAGTATTTT	CASSPLSGRDTDTQYF
TRBV28	TRBJ2-2	-	TGTGCCAGCAGTTTAAACGGGCAGGGGCACACCGGGGAGCTGTTTTTT	CASSLNGQGHTGELFF
TRBV19	TRBJ2-2	TRBD1	TGTGCCAGTAGTATTGGGCCGGGACAGCTGAACACCGGGGAGCTGTTTTTT	CASSIGPGQLNTGELFF
TRBV10-3	TRBJ2-1	TRBD2	TGTGCCATCAGTGAGTCAACGCCCGGGACTAGGGGCAATGAGCAGTTCTTC	CAISESTPGTRGNEQFF
TRBV5-3	TRBJ2-6	-	TGTGCCAGAAGCTTGCATGCAGGGGTCGGCTCTGGGGCCAACGTCCTGACTTTC	CARSLHAGVGSGANVLTF
TRBV27	TRBJ2-7	TRBD1	TGTGCCAGCAGTTTATCGGACAGGGCCGGGCAGTACTTC	CASSLSDRAGQYF
TRBV19	TRBJ2-7	-	TGTGCCAGTAGTATCTTGGGCGGGGGCTCCCTCGAGCAGTACTTC	CASSILGGGSLEQYF
TRBV14	TRBJ2-5	-	TGTGCCAGCAGCCCCATGACTGGAAAACAAGAGACCCAGTACTTC	CASSPMTGKQETQYF
TRBV4-3	TRBJ1-5	-	TGCGCCAGCAGCCAAGATGTACGGGGGTGGAATCAGCCCCAGCATTTT	CASSQDVRGWNQPQHF
TRBV19	TRBJ1-1	-	TGTGCCAGTAGTATTTGGGGCGGGTCGGGGGGCCCAAACACTGAAGCTTTCTTT	CASSIWGGSGGPNTEAFF
TRBV30	TRBJ1-4	-	TGTGCCCAATCGAGGGGGGGAACTAATGAAAAACTGTTTTTT	CAQSRGGTNEKLFF
TRBV5-7	TRBJ2-5	TRBD1	TGTGCCAGCAGCGCCCGGGACAGCCGTCGAACCCAGTACTTC	CASSARDSRRTQYF
TRBV18	TRBJ1-5	TRBD1	TGTGCCAGCTCACCAGACAGGGGGAATCAGCCCCAGCATTTT	CASSPDRGNQPQHF
TRBV7-2	TRBJ2-3	-	TGTGCCAGCCGTTGGGGCACTAACACAGATACGCAGTATTTT	CASRWGTNTDTQYF
TRBV5-4	TRBJ2-3	TRBD1	TGTGCCAGCAGCTCCGAGGGGGGACAGGCCCAATCCTCAGATACGCAGTATTTT	CASSSEGGQAQSSDTQYF
TRBV7-2	TRBJ1-2	-	TGTGCCAGCAGCTTGACAGTAAACCATGGCTACACCTTC	CASSLTVNHGYTF
TRBV4-3	TRBJ1-4	-	TGCGCCAGCAGCCAAGACAGGGGCCCTAATGAAAAACTGTTTTTT	CASSQDRGPNEKLFF
TRBV5-1	TRBJ2-3	-	TGCGCCAGCAGCACCCGACTGGCTAGCACAGATACGCAGTATTTT	CASSTRLASTDTQYF
TRBV30	TRBJ1-2	-	TGTGCCTGGAGTGGGGGGGTTGGGGACTATGGCTACACCTTC	CAWSGGVGDYGYTF
TRBV7-9	TRBJ1-1	-	TGTGCCAGCAACCAGGGGTTGGGCACTGAAGCTTTCTTT	CASNQGLGTEAFF
TRBV7-2	TRBJ2-7	TRBD2	TGTGCCAGCAGCTTTAGCCCGGGACTAGTATTGAAGGGCTACGAGCAGTACTTC	CASSFSPGLVLKGYEQYF
TRBV4-1	TRBJ2-6	-	TGCGCCAGCAGCCAAGAGGCGGAGAGCTCTGGGGCCAACGTCCTGACTTTC	CASSQEAESSGANVLTF
TRBV6-5	TRBJ1-2	-	TGTGCCAGCAGTTACTCGTGGCAGGGAAATGGCTACACCTTC	CASSYSWQGNGYTF
TRBV5-1	TRBJ2-1	TRBD1	TGCGCCAGCAGCAATCCGCCGGGACAGTCCTACAATGAGCAGTTCTTC	CASSNPPGQSYNEQFF
TRBV5-1	TRBJ2-7	TRBD1	TGCGCCAGCAGCTGGGGCCGGGACAGGGTCACCTACGAGCAGTACTTC	CASSWGRDRVTYEQYF
TRBV27	TRBJ2-3	TRBD2	TGTGCCAGCAGTTTGAGGCCTTTTGTAGGTAGCGGGAGTACAGATACGCAGTATTTT	CASSLRPFVGSGSTDTQYF
TRBV27	TRBJ2-1	-	TGTGCCAGCAGTTTATCGTGGAGGGCTGAGCAGTTCTTC	CASSLSWRAEQFF
TRBV4-2	TRBJ2-7	TRBD2	TGTGCCAGCAGCCTACACGGGACTAGCGGTACCTACGAGCAGTACTTC	CASSLHGTSGTYEQYF
TRBV9	TRBJ1-6	-	TGTGCCAGCAGCGTAGACCCGGGGGGGGCAAATTCACCCCTCCACTTT	CASSVDPGGANSPLHF
TRBV27	TRBJ1-4	-	TGTGCCAGCAGACTAGACACGGCCGCGACTAATGAAAAACTGTTTTTT	CASRLDTAATNEKLFF
TRBV6-6	TRBJ1-3	-	TGTGCCAGCAGTTGGGCAGGCCAATTGTCTGGAAACACCATATATTTT	CASSWAGQLSGNTIYF
TRBV4-2	TRBJ2-5	-	TGTGCCAGCAGCCAACAGCCCACAGGAGGGGAGACCCAGTACTTC	CASSQQPTGGETQYF
TRBV5-1	TRBJ2-3	-	TGCGCCAGCAGCTTGGCCGAGGAGACCACAGATACGCAGTATTTT	CASSLAEETTDTQYF
TRBV14	TRBJ1-5	TRBD1	TGTGCCAGCAGACTGGGACAGACTGTGTATAGCAATCAGCCCCAGCATTTT	CASRLGQTVYSNQPQHF
TRBV14	TRBJ1-6	-	TGTGCCAGCAGCCTCAGGGGTTATTCACCCCTCCACTTT	CASSLRGYSPLHF
TRBV7-2	TRBJ2-2	TRBD2	TGTGCCAGCGGAGTAGCGGGAGATCACGGGGAGCTGTTTTTT	CASGVAGDHGELFF